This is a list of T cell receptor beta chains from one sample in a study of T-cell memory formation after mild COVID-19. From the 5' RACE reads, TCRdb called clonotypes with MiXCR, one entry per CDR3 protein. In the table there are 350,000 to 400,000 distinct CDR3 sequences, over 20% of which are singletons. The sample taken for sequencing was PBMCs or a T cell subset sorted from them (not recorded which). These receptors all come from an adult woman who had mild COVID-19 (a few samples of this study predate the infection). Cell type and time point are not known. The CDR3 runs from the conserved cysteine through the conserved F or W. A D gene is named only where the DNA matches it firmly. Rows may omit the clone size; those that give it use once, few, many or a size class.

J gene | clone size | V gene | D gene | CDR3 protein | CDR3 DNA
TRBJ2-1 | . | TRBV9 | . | CASSLPNGQGPNNEQFF | TGTGCCAGCAGCCTCCCTAATGGGCAGGGACCCAACAATGAGCAGTTCTTC
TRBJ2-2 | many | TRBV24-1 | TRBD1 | CATSALGTGNTGELFF | TGTGCCACCAGTGCCTTGGGGACAGGGAACACCGGGGAGCTGTTTTTT
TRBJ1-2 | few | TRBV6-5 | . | CASSPGDNGGYTF | TGTGCCAGCAGCCCAGGGGATAACGGTGGCTACACCTTC
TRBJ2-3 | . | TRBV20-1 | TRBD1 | CSASRLAGQGAADTQYF | TGCAGTGCTAGCCGTCTCGCGGGACAGGGGGCTGCAGATACGCAGTATTTT
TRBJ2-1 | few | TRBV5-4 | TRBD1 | CASSANTGGEQFF | TGTGCCAGCAGCGCCAATACAGGGGGGGAGCAGTTCTTC
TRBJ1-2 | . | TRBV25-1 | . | CASSEYGAGVGGYTF | TGTGCCAGCAGTGAATACGGGGCAGGGGTAGGAGGCTACACCTTC
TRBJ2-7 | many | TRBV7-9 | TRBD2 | CASSSGLAGDYEQYF | TGTGCCAGCAGCTCGGGACTAGCGGGAGACTACGAGCAGTACTTC
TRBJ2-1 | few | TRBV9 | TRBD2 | CASSAPLAGPFYEQFF | TGTGCCAGCAGCGCCCCACTAGCGGGACCTTTCTATGAGCAGTTCTTC
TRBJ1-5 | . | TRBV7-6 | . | CASSSDAGNQPQHF | TGTGCCAGCAGCTCGGACGCGGGCAATCAGCCCCAGCATTTT
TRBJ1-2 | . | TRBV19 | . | CASAFSLGNYGYTF | TGTGCCAGTGCTTTTTCGTTAGGAAACTATGGCTACACCTTC
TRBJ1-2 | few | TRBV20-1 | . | CSAPGIGDYGYTF | TGCAGTGCCCCAGGGATCGGCGACTATGGCTACACCTTC
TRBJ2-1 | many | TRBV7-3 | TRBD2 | CASSHPGLYNEQFF | TGTGCCAGCAGCCATCCGGGACTATACAATGAGCAGTTCTTC
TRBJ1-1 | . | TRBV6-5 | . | CASSYDESSEAFF | TGTGCCAGCAGTTACGATGAGTCGTCTGAAGCTTTCTTT
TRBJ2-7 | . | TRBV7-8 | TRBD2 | CASSLRGTRYF | TGTGCCAGCAGCTTACGCGGGACTAGGTACTTC
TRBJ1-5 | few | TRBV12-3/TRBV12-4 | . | CASSPLGQPQHF | TGTGCCAGCAGTCCCCTCGGCCAGCCCCAGCATTTT
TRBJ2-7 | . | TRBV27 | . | CASSLTHVYEQYF | TGTGCCAGCAGTTTAACGCACGTCTACGAGCAGTACTTC
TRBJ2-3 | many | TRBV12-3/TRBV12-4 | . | CASSLSQSETDTQYF | TGTGCCAGCAGTTTAAGTCAGAGCGAGACAGATACGCAGTATTTT
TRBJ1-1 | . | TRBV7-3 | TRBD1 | CASSPGGLNTEAFF | TGTGCCAGCAGCCCAGGGGGGCTGAACACTGAAGCTTTCTTT
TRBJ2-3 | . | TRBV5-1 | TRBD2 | CASSPVGLGPPTDTQYF | TGCGCCAGCAGCCCCGTGGGACTAGGTCCCCCCACAGATACGCAGTATTTT
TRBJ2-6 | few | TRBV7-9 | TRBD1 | CASSRQGALKANVLTF | TGTGCCAGCAGCCGACAGGGGGCACTCAAGGCCAACGTCCTGACTTTC
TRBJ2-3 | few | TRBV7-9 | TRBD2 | CASSPGRGVTDTQYF | TGTGCCAGCAGCCCGGGACGGGGGGTCACAGATACGCAGTATTTT
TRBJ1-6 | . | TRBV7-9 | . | CASSSPGGVTSPLHF | TGTGCCAGCAGCTCACCCGGTGGGGTGACTTCACCCCTCCACTTT
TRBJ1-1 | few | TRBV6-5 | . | CASSTQGYTEAFF | TGTGCCAGCAGCACGCAGGGTTATACTGAAGCTTTCTTT
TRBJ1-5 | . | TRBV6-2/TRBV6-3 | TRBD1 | CASSYGDRVGQPQHF | TGTGCCAGCAGTTACGGGGACAGGGTCGGTCAGCCCCAGCATTTT
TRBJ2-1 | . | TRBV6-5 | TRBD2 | CASSLRLAGGQGEQFF | TGTGCCAGCAGTCTCCGACTAGCGGGAGGGCAGGGTGAGCAGTTCTTC
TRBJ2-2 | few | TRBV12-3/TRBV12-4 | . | CASSFTGGTNTGELFF | TGTGCCAGCAGTTTCACTGGCGGGACCAACACCGGGGAGCTGTTTTTT
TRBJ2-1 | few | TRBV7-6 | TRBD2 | CASSKTSGSEFVSYNEQFF | TGTGCCAGCAGCAAGACTAGCGGGAGCGAATTCGTCTCCTACAATGAGCAGTTCTTC
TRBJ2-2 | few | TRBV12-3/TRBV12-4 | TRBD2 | CASSPNERDQGRGGTGELFF | TGTGCCAGCAGTCCCAACGAGCGGGATCAGGGTCGAGGCGGCACCGGGGAGCTGTTTTTT
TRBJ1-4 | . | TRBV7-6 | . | CASSLADGGEKLFF | TGTGCCAGCAGCTTAGCGGACGGGGGGGAAAAACTGTTTTTT